This T cell receptor beta chain was recorded in a study of T cell responses to AZD1222 COVID-19 vaccine. CDR3 length equals 14 residues. Germline values: CDR1 MGHRA, CDR2 YSYEKL. V lost 1 base to trimming and J lost 0 bases, with 4 bases between them. As regards this clone: Its target is not known.

Some clones are missing from TCRdb's copy, which holds only in-frame ones; the method was immunoSEQ multiplex PCR. The data show some 130,000 clones, roughly 89% seen once. Study-level results: Epitopes outside B.1.351 and B.1.1.7 mutated regions reportedly drew nearly half of spike TCRs. The breadth and depth of Spike-specific TCRs increased once two AZD1222 doses had been given. In a largely white British group with more females than males, clonal diversity was possibly underestimated.

The clonotype originates from an adult in good health. The sample was peripheral blood, taken on day 0 of AZD1222 vaccination. V is TRBV4-1 and J is TRBJ2-1, with D unresolved. The CDR3 DNA reads as TGCGCCAGCAGCCAAGTGAACTCCTACAATGAGCAGTTCTTC. It codes for CASSQVNSYNEQFF.